This T cell receptor beta chain is drawn from a study of cytotoxic CD8 clonotypes in ibrutinib-treated CLL. Germline V gene lookup returns CDR1 SNHLY and CDR2 FYNNEI. The CDR3 loop spans 13 amino acids. Trimming at V came to 11 bases and at J to 7 bases, leaving 10 bases not matched to a gene. TCRdb's table, derived via immunoSEQ multiplex PCR, lists solely in-frame clones and lacks some. Among about 9,400 clones, about 59% were seen once, and the ten largest hold roughly 18%. V gene TRBV2 combines with J gene TRBJ1-2; 10 bases line up with TRBD1. This specimen consisted of PBMCs, obtained before ibrutinib treatment. The clonotype comes from a human donor with chronic lymphocytic leukemia. In DNA form, the CDR3 reads TGTGCCGGCCCCGACAGGGGGCCTACTGGCTACACCTTC. Translating it yields CAGPDRGPTGYTF.